The 17 T cell receptor beta chains below come from one sample, sequenced in a study of naive and memory T cell subsets. Two oligonucleotides, mixed equimolar, formed the beta constant-region primer covering TRBC1 and TRBC2. MiXCR, run by TCRdb on the UMI-ligation and nested PCR reads, gives a single entry per CDR3 protein. The sample lists around 160,000 distinct CDR3 sequences; approximately 17% were seen once. The sequenced sample was naive CD4+ T cells from blood. The receptors were sampled from a human donor in good health.

V gene TRBV28 combines with J gene TRBJ2-2, with 7 bases that match TRBD1. V lost 6 bases, J lost 1 base, and 2 bases stayed unmatched. CDR1 and CDR2 (germline): MDHEN, SYDVKM. This CDR3 contains 14 residues. CDR3 residues: CASRTGQNTGELFF. The CDR3 DNA reads TGTGCCAGCAGGACAGGGCAGAACACCGGGGAGCTGTTTTTT.

The chain has TRBV20-1 and TRBJ2-3; D tentatively reads TRBD1 or TRBD2 (5 bases each). The CDR3 spans 14 residues. The V gene lost 3 bases and the J gene lost 2 bases, with 12 bases spanning the gap. The germline V gene encodes CDR1 DFQATT and CDR2 SNEGSKA (reference sequence). CDR3 protein: CSASERGLTDTQYF. The CDR3 DNA is TGCAGTGCTAGTGAGAGGGGCCTCACAGATACGCAGTATTTT.

This clonotype was seen only a few times. The chain joins TRBV24-1 to TRBJ2-2, with 7 positions matching TRBD1. The V and J ends lost 9 bases and 1 base, in that order; junction bases with no gene match: 13. CDR1 is KGHDR, CDR2 SFDVKD, per germline. This CDR3 has 17 residues. The CDR3 here is CATSPEGRGWNTGELFF. CDR3 sequence (DNA): TGTGCCACCTCTCCTGAAGGCAGGGGGTGGAACACCGGGGAGCTGTTTTTT.

The chain couples TRBV6-6 to TRBJ1-1, with D hard to call. Germline CDR1 and CDR2: MNHNY and SVGAGI (reference sequence). The CDR3 consists of 14 residues. Trimming shortened V by 4 bases and J by 4 bases, and 13 bases separated the two germline ends. The CDR3: CASSSTNRLTEAFF. The CDR3 DNA reads as TGTGCCAGCAGTTCTACGAACAGACTCACTGAAGCTTTCTTT.

This clonotype was recorded at least ten times. The chain has TRBV9 and TRBJ1-3; D perhaps matches TRBD1 (5 bases). The V and J ends lost 0 bases and 5 bases respectively, with 9 bases between them. CDR1 is SGDLS, CDR2 YYNGEE, per germline. The CDR3 loop spans 14 amino acids. The CDR3 spells CASSVVDRRNTIYF. In nucleotides, the CDR3 is TGTGCCAGCAGCGTAGTAGACAGAAGAAACACCATATATTTT.

This clonotype was found a few times. A read error may produce the germline difference seen at one junction end. The rearrangement uses TRBV5-1 and TRBJ2-1; a possible D gene is TRBD1 (6 bases). The germline V gene encodes CDR1 SGHRS and CDR2 YFSETQ. CDR3 length: 15 amino acids. This CDR3 reads CASSLFFVGDNEQFF. DNA for the CDR3: TGCGCCAGCAGCTTATTTTTTGTGGGGGACAACGAGCAGTTCTTC. Based on the CDR3 plus reference TRBV5-1 and TRBJ2-1, the full variable domain is KAGVTQTPRYLIKTRGQQVTLSCSPISGHRSVSWYQQTPGQGLQFLFEYFSETQRNKGNFPGRFSGRQFSNSRSEMNVSTLELGDSALYLCASSLFFVGDNEQFFGPGTRLTVL.

This clonotype was counted only a few times. The rearrangement uses TRBV3-1 and TRBJ1-5, with D perhaps matching TRBD1 (6 bases). Trimming removed 1 base at V and 3 bases at J, with 13 bases between. The germline V gene encodes CDR1 LGHDT and CDR2 YNNKEL (reference sequence). CDR3 length: 16 residues. The CDR3 loop is CASSQGLQGYNQPQHF. In DNA, the CDR3 is TGTGCCAGCAGCCAAGGCCTACAGGGATACAATCAGCCCCAGCATTTT.

This clonotype was counted a few times. This sequence joins TRBV2 and TRBJ2-7; the D gene is possibly TRBD2 (5 bases). The V gene lost 8 bases and the J gene lost 5 bases, with 16 bases spanning the gap. Germline V gene sequence: CDR1 SNHLY, CDR2 FYNNEI. This CDR3 contains 13 residues. The DNA of the CDR3 is TGTGCCAGCCGGGAAGCCCGTCGCGACGAGCAGTACTTC. This sequence encodes CASREARRDEQYF.

This clonotype was counted a few times. The genes are TRBV2 and TRBJ1-1, with a tentative D call TRBD1 (5 bases). Trimming stripped 6 bases from V and 4 bases from J, with 15 bases between. The CDR3 covers 14 residues. Germline values: CDR1 SNHLY, CDR2 FYNNEI. Here the CDR3 reads CASRPLWGGTEAFF. The CDR3 DNA is TGTGCCAGCAGGCCCCTTTGGGGCGGCACTGAAGCTTTCTTT. Based on the CDR3 plus reference TRBV2 and TRBJ1-1, the full variable domain is EPEVTQTPSHQVTQMGQEVILRCVPISNHLYFYWYRQILGQKVEFLVSFYNNEISEKSEIFDDQFSVERPDGSNFTLKIRSTKLEDSAMYFCASRPLWGGTEAFFGQGTRLTVV.

The chain employs TRBV7-9 and TRBJ2-5; possibly TRBD1 or TRBD2 for D (6 bases each). The V gene lost 1 base and the J gene lost 7 bases, with 22 bases spanning the gap. This CDR3 region has 17 residues. The germline V gene has CDR1 SEHNR and CDR2 FQNEAQ (reference sequence). Here the CDR3 DNA reads TGTGCCAGCAGCTTAGAGGGGGGTGCAGCGGGCCTGCGGACCCAGTACTTC. Its protein product is CASSLEGGAAGLRTQYF.

This clonotype appeared a few times. The chain has TRBV2 and TRBJ1-3, with unresolved D. Germline loops: CDR1 SNHLY, CDR2 FYNNEI. The CDR3 consists of 13 residues. Trimming took 6 bases from V and 4 from J, leaving 10 bases between them. The CDR3 bases are TGTGCCAGCAGGTTAGAGACCGGAAACACCATATATTTT. Translation: CASRLETGNTIYF. Full variable domain (missing parts from reference TRBV2 and TRBJ1-3): EPEVTQTPSHQVTQMGQEVILRCVPISNHLYFYWYRQILGQKVEFLVSFYNNEISEKSEIFDDQFSVERPDGSNFTLKIRSTKLEDSAMYFCASRLETGNTIYFGEGSWLTVV.

This clonotype was counted only a few times. The rearrangement uses TRBV5-6 and TRBJ2-5; 12 bases are shared with TRBD2. The V segment lost 6 bases and the J segment 0 bases; nucleotides outside the gene matches: 6. Germline-derived CDR1 and CDR2 are SGHDT and YYEEEE. The CDR3 totals 16 residues. The CDR3 region has the DNA TGTGCCAGCATCGGACTAGCGGGGATGTACCAAGAGACCCAGTACTTC. It encodes CASIGLAGMYQETQYF.

A few counts support this clonotype. For the CDR3, the DNA is TGTGCCAGCTCACCACCGAACAGAGAGTTCACTGAAGCTTTCTTT. This sequence encodes CASSPPNREFTEAFF. This chain uses TRBV18 with TRBJ1-1; D is uncertain. The CDR3 runs to 15 residues. Germline V gene lookup returns CDR1 KGHSH and CDR2 LQKENI. Trimming stripped 0 bases from V and 4 bases from J, with 12 bases between.

The chain uses TRBV19 and TRBJ2-7; D is undetermined. With 3 bases removed from V and 0 bases from J, the gap between germline ends came to 12 bases. From germline, CDR1 is LNHDA and CDR2 SQIVND (reference sequence). The CDR3 contains 15 residues. The CDR3 reads CASSMTGFSSYEQYF. The CDR3 region has the DNA TGTGCCAGTAGTATGACCGGGTTTAGCTCCTACGAGCAGTACTTC.

The gene calls are TRBV18 and TRBJ2-1; the D call may be TRBD1 or TRBD2 (5 bases each). The V and J ends lost 3 bases and 9 bases respectively, with 15 bases between them. Germline V gene data show CDR1 as KGHSH and CDR2 as LQKENI. The CDR3 runs 14 residues. CDR3 nucleotide sequence: TGTGCCAGCTCACCTCTTCAGGGACGGGGTGAGCAGTTCTTC. The encoded protein is CASSPLQGRGEQFF.

The rearrangement links TRBV29-1 to TRBJ1-1; D is perhaps TRBD1 (6 bases). Trimming removed 3 bases at V and 5 bases at J, with 13 bases between. Germline CDR1 is SQVTM and CDR2 is ANQGSEA. This CDR3 is built from 13 residues. This CDR3 is CSVEGGQRTEAFF. CDR3 in DNA: TGCAGCGTTGAGGGGGGGCAACGTACTGAAGCTTTCTTT.

The CDR3 is CSARVGGRGSTDTQYF. The CDR3 nucleotides are TGCAGTGCTAGAGTCGGGGGGCGCGGAAGCACAGATACGCAGTATTTT. This rearrangement joins TRBV20-1 to TRBJ2-3, with D tentatively TRBD2 (7 bases). The germline V gene has CDR1 DFQATT and CDR2 SNEGSKA (reference sequence). Trimming removed 1 base at V and 0 bases at J, with 14 bases between. The CDR3 sequence is 16 residues long.